The clone carrying this T cell receptor (beta chain) was observed a few times. TCRdb independently ran MiXCR on the RACE reads; one entry per CDR3 protein. The sample holds about 40,000 distinct CDR3 sequences, more than 9% seen once. Time point meaning: pre-sensitization, week 0. The treatment here: therapeutic diphenylcyclopropenone sensitization with weekly scalp DPC. The CDR3 is 13 amino acids. The V end was cut by 2 bases, the J end by 4 bases, with 9 bases between. Germline V lookup: CDR1 MGHDK, CDR2 SYGVNS. This specimen comes from a study of human T cells and chemical hapten exposure. Study information: Weekly administration of diphenylcyclopropenone to the scalp of patients continued throughout the roughly 23-week study. On the upper back, patch tests were applied with 0.01% DPC and read at 6 days.

Sequences were derived from whole blood, sampled in connection with sensitization to the hapten diphenylcyclopropenone (DPC). The chain recombines TRBV25-1 with TRBJ2-7, with D unresolved. The sequence derives from a man aged 30-40 years with alopecia areata. Some clones in this sample may be carry-over from other donors' samples. The CDR3 sequence is CASSEANRYEQYF. CDR3 sequence (DNA): TGTGCCAGCAGTGAAGCCAACCGTTACGAGCAGTACTTC.